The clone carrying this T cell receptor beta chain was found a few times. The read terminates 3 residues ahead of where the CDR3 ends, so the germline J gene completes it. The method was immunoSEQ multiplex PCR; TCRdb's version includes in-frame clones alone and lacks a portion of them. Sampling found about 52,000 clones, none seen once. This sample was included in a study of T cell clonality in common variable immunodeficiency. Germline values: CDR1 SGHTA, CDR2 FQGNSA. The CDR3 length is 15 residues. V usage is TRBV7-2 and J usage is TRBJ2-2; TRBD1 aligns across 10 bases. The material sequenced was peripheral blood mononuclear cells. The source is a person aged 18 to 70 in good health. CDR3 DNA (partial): TGTGCCAGCAGCCGGACAGGGGGGTTGGGTTCACCG. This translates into CASSRTGGLGSP. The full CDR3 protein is CASSRTGGLGSPLFF.